This is a list of T cell receptor beta chains from one sample in a study of blood T cells in healthy people across ages. TCRdb fed the 5' RACE reads into MiXCR, producing one record per CDR3 protein. The data contain fewer than 900,000 distinct CDR3 sequences, around 40% of them singletons. Sequences were obtained from blood. These receptors all come from a woman in her sixties or seventies in good health. CDR3s include the opening cysteine and the closing phenylalanine or tryptophan. D genes are given only for firm matches. The size entry is marked missing in some rows and otherwise reads once, few, many or a size class.

few	TRBD2	TRBJ2-5	17	TRBV7-2	CASSLGRAGVAQETQYF	TGTGCCAGCAGCTTAGGTCGAGCGGGGGTTGCTCAAGAGACCCAGTACTTC
many	TRBD2	TRBJ2-4	18	TRBV7-6	CASSPGPFSGRTKNIQYF	TGTGCCAGCAGCCCCGGGCCCTTTAGCGGGAGAACCAAAAACATTCAGTACTTC
NA	NA	TRBJ2-1	11	TRBV6-6	CASSYSRDAFF	TGTGCCAGCAGTTACAGCCGGGATGCGTTCTTC
NA	TRBD2	TRBJ2-1	15	TRBV20-1	CSAREKAGGSNEQFF	TGCAGTGCTAGAGAGAAAGCGGGAGGGAGTAATGAGCAGTTCTTC
few	TRBD2	TRBJ2-3	14	TRBV29-1	CSAQRGVITDTQYF	TGCAGCGCCCAGCGGGGGGTTATCACAGATACGCAGTATTTT
NA	NA	TRBJ2-3	15	TRBV28	CASSLAGFSTDTQYF	TGTGCCAGCAGTTTAGCGGGATTCAGCACAGATACGCAGTATTTT
NA	NA	TRBJ2-3	15	TRBV20-1	CSVSRTELMADTQYF	TGCAGTGTTAGTCGGACGGAACTTATGGCAGATACGCAGTATTTT
NA	NA	TRBJ1-1	12	TRBV29-1	CSGGRQNTEAFF	TGCAGCGGGGGCAGACAGAACACTGAAGCTTTCTTT
few	NA	TRBJ2-1	14	TRBV7-2	CASSLGPSIDEQFF	TGTGCCAGCAGCTTAGGTCCTAGCATCGATGAGCAGTTCTTC
few	TRBD1	TRBJ2-3	13	TRBV28	CASDSGGWATQYF	TGTGCCAGCGACTCAGGGGGTTGGGCTACGCAGTATTTT
NA	NA	TRBJ2-7	15	TRBV4-1	CASSQDTGFLYEQYF	TGCGCCAGCAGCCAAGATACCGGGTTCCTCTACGAGCAGTACTTC
NA	TRBD2	TRBJ2-3	14	TRBV29-1	CSVEKREPVDTQYF	TGCAGCGTTGAAAAGCGGGAGCCGGTAGATACGCAGTATTTT
NA	NA	TRBJ2-7	16	TRBV19	CASSILFGTHPYEQYF	TGTGCCAGTAGTATATTGTTCGGGACACATCCCTACGAGCAGTACTTC
many	NA	TRBJ2-3	14	TRBV5-5	CASSTEWGTDTQYF	TGTGCCAGCAGTACAGAATGGGGCACAGATACGCAGTATTTT
NA	NA	TRBJ1-2	14	TRBV3-1	CASSLSDSNYGYTF	TGTGCCAGCAGCCTCTCGGACAGTAACTATGGCTACACCTTC
NA	TRBD2	TRBJ2-3	15	TRBV18	CTSSPLAGDTDTQYF	TGTACCAGCTCACCACTAGCGGGAGACACAGATACGCAGTATTTT